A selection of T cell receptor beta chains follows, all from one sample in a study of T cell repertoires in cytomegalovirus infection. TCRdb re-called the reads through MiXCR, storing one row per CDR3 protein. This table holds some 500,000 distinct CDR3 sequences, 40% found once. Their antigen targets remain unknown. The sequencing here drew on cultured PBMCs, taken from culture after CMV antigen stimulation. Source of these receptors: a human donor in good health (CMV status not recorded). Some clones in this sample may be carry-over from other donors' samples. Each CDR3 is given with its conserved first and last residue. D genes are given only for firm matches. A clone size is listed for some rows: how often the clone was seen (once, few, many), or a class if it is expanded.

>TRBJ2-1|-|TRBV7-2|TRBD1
TGTGCCAGCAGCACGCGGACAGGGTTGCACAATGAGCAGTTCTTC
CASSTRTGLHNEQFF
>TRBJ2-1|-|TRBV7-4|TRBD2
TGTGCCAGCAGCTATACGGGACTAGCGGGAGTTGAGCAGTTCTTC
CASSYTGLAGVEQFF
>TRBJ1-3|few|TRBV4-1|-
TGCGCCAGCAGCCAAGATTTTGGACAAAACACCATATATTTT
CASSQDFGQNTIYF
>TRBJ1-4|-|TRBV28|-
TGTGCCAGCAGTCCCGTGGGGGGCGGAGATGAAAAACTGTTTTTT
CASSPVGGGDEKLFF
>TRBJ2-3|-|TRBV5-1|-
TGCGCCAGCAGCACGGCAGGGCGAGCAGATACGCAGTATTTT
CASSTAGRADTQYF
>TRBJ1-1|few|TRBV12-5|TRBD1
TGTGCTAGTGGTTTGGTACTCCGGGACAGGGGTCCCACTTTCTTT
CASGLVLRDRGPTFF
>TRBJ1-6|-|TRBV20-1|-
TGCAGTGCTAGAGATAGGCGTGCAGTCCTTAAGTATAATTCACCCCTCCACTTT
CSARDRRAVLKYNSPLHF
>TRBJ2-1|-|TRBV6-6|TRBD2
TGTGCCAGCAGTTACTTGGGACTAGCGGGCTACAATGAGCAGTTCTTC
CASSYLGLAGYNEQFF
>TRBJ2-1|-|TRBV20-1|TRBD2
TGCAGTGCTAGAGAGAGTAGCGGGGGGATCAATGAGCAGTTCTTC
CSARESSGGINEQFF
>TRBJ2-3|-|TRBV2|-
TGTGCCAGCAGTGAAGGGACTACCGATACGCAGTATTTT
CASSEGTTDTQYF